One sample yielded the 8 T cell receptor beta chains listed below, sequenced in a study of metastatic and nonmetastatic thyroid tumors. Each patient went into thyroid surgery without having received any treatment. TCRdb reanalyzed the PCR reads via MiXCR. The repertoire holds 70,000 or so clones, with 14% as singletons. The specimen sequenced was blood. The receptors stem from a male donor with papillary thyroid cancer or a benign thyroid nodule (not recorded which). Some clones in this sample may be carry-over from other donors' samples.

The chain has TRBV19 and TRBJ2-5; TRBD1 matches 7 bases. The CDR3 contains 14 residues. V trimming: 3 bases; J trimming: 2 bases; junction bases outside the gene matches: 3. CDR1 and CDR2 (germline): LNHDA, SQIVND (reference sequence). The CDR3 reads CASSMYRGQETQYF. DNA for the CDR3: TGTGCCAGTAGTATGTACAGGGGTCAAGAGACCCAGTACTTC. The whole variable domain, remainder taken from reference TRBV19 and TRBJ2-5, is DGGITQSPKYLFRKEGQNVTLSCEQNLNHDAMYWYRQDPGQGLRLIYYSQIVNDFQKGDIAEGYSVSREKKESFPLTVTSAQKNPTAFYLCASSMYRGQETQYFGPGTRLLVL.

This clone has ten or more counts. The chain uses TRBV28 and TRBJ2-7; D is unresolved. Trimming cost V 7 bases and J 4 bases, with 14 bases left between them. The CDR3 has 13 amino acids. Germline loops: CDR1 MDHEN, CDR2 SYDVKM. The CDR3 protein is CASISFMEYEQYF. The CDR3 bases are TGTGCCAGCATCTCATTTATGGAGTACGAGCAGTACTTC.

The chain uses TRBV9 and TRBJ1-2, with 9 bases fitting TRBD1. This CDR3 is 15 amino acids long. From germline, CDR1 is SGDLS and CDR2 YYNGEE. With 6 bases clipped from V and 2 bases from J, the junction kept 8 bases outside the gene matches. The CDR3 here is CASTRPGTGNYGYTF. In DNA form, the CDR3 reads TGTGCCAGCACCCGTCCCGGGACAGGGAACTATGGCTACACCTTC. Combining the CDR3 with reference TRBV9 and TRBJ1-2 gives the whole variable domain DSGVTQTPKHLITATGQRVTLRCSPRSGDLSVYWYQQSLDQGLQFLIQYYNGEERAKGNILERFSAQQFPDLHSELNLSSLELGDSALYFCASTRPGTGNYGYTFGSGTRLTVV.

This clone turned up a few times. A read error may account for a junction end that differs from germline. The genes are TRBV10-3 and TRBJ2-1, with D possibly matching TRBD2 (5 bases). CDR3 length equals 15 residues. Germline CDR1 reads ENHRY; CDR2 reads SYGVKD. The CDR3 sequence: CAISDARGPWNEQFF. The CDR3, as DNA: TGTGCCATCAGTGATGCGAGAGGGCCTTGGAATGAGCAGTTCTTT.

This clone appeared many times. In DNA form, the CDR3 reads TGTGCCAGCAGCCCTGGGACCGCAGGGCGCGAGCAGTACGTC. As protein: CASSPGTAGREQYV. The J gene is TRBJ2-7, the V gene TRBV5-6; D assignment may be TRBD1 or TRBD2 (5 bases each). Trimming removed 4 bases from V and 6 bases from J, with 17 bases in between. This CDR3 contains 14 residues. Germline V gives CDR1 SGHDT, CDR2 YYEEEE.

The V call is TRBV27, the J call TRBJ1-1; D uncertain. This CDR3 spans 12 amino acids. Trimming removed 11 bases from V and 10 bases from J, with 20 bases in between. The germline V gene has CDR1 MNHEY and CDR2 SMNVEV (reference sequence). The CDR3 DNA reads TGTGCCGCAGGCGGCGATGTTCTTGTAGCTTTCTTT. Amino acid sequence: CAAGGDVLVAFF.

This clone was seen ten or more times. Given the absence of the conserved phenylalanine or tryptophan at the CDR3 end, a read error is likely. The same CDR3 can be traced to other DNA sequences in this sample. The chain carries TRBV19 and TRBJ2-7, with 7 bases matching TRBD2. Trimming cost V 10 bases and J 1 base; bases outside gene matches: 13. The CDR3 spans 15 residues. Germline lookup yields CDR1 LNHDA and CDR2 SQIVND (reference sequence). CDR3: CAKDRAGLPSYEQYI. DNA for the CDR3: TGTGCCAAAGACCGAGCGGGGCTGCCTTCCTACGAGCAGTACATC.

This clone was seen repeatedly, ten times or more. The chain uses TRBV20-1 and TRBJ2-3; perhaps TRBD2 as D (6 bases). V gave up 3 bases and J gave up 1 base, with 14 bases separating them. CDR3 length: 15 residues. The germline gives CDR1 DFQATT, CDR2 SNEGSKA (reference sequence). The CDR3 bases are TGCAGTGCTAGGGGAACTTCTAGCGGCACAGATACGCAGTATTTT. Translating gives CSARGTSSGTDTQYF.